The clone carrying this T cell receptor (beta chain) occurred a few times. Its antigen remains unknown. Germline CDR1 reads MNHEY; CDR2 reads SMNVEV (reference sequence). J lost 8 bases, V lost 6 bases, and 11 bases had no gene match. This CDR3 is built from 14 residues. This record belongs to a study of CD8 T cells in ankylosing spondylitis. Study findings and constraints: Disease-associated clonotypes exhibited CD8+ identity and were relatively infrequent in peripheral blood. Blood of patients with ankylosing spondylitis appeared to be characterized by a TCR beta motif of eight highly homologous variants. It was reported that disease-linked clones were significantly enriched in matched ankylosing spondylitis synovial fluid.

Making the TCR beta libraries involved quantitative 5'-RACE with molecular barcodes. TCRdb processed the 5' RACE reads anew with MiXCR; each CDR3 protein has one entry. The sample carries 250,000 to 350,000 distinct CDR3 sequences, around 8% recorded once. J is TRBJ2-3 and V is TRBV27; 7 positions agree with TRBD2. This TCR came from a male donor with ankylosing spondylitis. The sequencing input was blood, either unsorted or a sorted T cell fraction (not recorded which). CDR3 sequence (DNA): TGTGCCAGCAGCCCTCTGGTGGGGGGGAGTACGCAGTATTTT. It encodes CASSPLVGGSTQYF.